What follows are 24 T cell receptor beta chains derived from one specimen sequenced in a study of blood T cells in healthy people across ages. With a J-beta primer mix and a sample-barcoded 5' primer, a second PCR ran 7 to 11 cycles. Each CDR3 protein is one row after TCRdb ran MiXCR on the 5' RACE reads. Of 700,000 to 800,000 distinct CDR3 sequences in the sample, around 40% were seen once. Sequences were obtained from blood. The receptors stem from a woman in her sixties or seventies in good health.

The CDR3 reads CAETRAGYEQYF. DNA for the CDR3: TGTGCCGAGACAAGGGCGGGTTACGAGCAGTACTTC. V gene TRBV2 combines with J gene TRBJ2-7, with D possibly matching TRBD2 (5 bases). The germline CDR1 and CDR2 sequences are SNHLY and FYNNEI. V was trimmed by 11 bases and J by 4 bases, leaving 15 bases between them. The length of the CDR3 is 12 residues.

With regard to this clonotype: This may be a read error: a much more frequent sequence differs by one nucleotide. The V gene is TRBV15, the J gene TRBJ2-7, with 8 bases fitting TRBD2. Germline V gene sequence: CDR1 LNHNV, CDR2 YYDKDF (reference sequence). The CDR3 contains 18 residues. The V and J ends lost 0 bases and 2 bases, in that order; junction bases with no gene match: 12. CDR3 DNA sequence: TGTGCCACCAGCAGAGACCCCGAGTGGCGGGGGGAGCCCTACGAGCAGTACTTC. Translating gives CATSRDPEWRGEPYEQYF.

The CDR3 loop is CSASWQVNEKLFF. In DNA form, the CDR3 reads TGCAGTGCTAGTTGGCAGGTTAATGAAAAACTGTTTTTT. V is TRBV20-1 and J is TRBJ1-4, with D unclear. V lost 3 bases and J lost 4, with 9 bases in between. The CDR3 is 13 amino acids. Germline V gene lookup returns CDR1 DFQATT and CDR2 SNEGSKA (reference sequence).

Notes on this clonotype: This may come from a read error, since a much larger clone is one base off. The chain links TRBV9 to TRBJ2-5, with D perhaps TRBD1 (5 bases). Deletions cut 4 bases from V and 2 bases from J, with 12 bases between. Germline CDR1 and CDR2: SGDLS and YYNGEE. The CDR3 has 14 residues. For the CDR3, the DNA is TGTGCCAGCAGCATAGGGTCAGGGCAAGAGACCCAGTACTTC. Translation: CASSIGSGQETQYF.

There are a few counts of this clonotype. This rearrangement joins TRBV24-1 to TRBJ2-1; D unclear. V was trimmed by 9 bases and J by 0 bases, leaving 14 bases between them. The CDR3 spans 15 residues. CDR1 is KGHDR, CDR2 SFDVKD, per germline. CDR3 in DNA: TGTGCCACCCCTCAGAGATCGGGCTCCTACAATGAGCAGTTCTTC. It translates to CATPQRSGSYNEQFF.

CDR3: CASSQRGSGPPYNEQFF. The CDR3 region has the DNA TGTGCCAGCAGCCAAAGGGGATCGGGACCACCCTACAATGAGCAGTTCTTC. This chain links TRBV4-2 with TRBJ2-1; D is perhaps TRBD1 or TRBD2 (5 bases each). CDR3 size: 17 residues. Trimming took 2 bases from V and 2 from J, leaving 16 bases between them. Looked up from germline, CDR1 is LGHNA and CDR2 is YNFKEQ.

This rearrangement joins TRBV7-6 to TRBJ2-7; 9 bases line up with TRBD2. V was pared by 4 bases and J by 7 bases, with 14 bases of the junction left unmatched. CDR3 length equals 16 residues. Germline V gene sequence: CDR1 SGHVS, CDR2 FNYEAQ. CDR3 region: CASSSPVAGAHNEQYF. CDR3 coding DNA: TGTGCCAGCAGCTCCCCAGTAGCGGGAGCTCACAATGAGCAGTACTTC.

This sequence joins TRBV9 and TRBJ2-3; 7 nucleotides match TRBD2. The germline gives CDR1 SGDLS, CDR2 YYNGEE. V lost 3 bases and J lost 3; bases outside the gene matches: 7. CDR3 size: 15 residues. The chain's CDR3 is CASSATDGGTDTQYF. The DNA for the CDR3 is TGTGCCAGCAGCGCGACCGACGGGGGGACAGATACGCAGTATTTT.

The V gene is TRBV9, the J gene TRBJ2-1, with TRBD1 matching over 11 bases. Germline CDR1 and CDR2: SGDLS and YYNGEE. This CDR3 has 15 amino acids. The J segment lost 6 bases and the V segment lost 7 bases, leaving 9 bases of the junction unmatched. CDR3 region: CASGPGQGAFNEQFF. The CDR3 DNA follows: TGTGCCAGCGGCCCCGGACAGGGGGCGTTCAATGAGCAGTTCTTC.

This clonotype has only a few counts. The V and J genes are TRBV2 and TRBJ2-3; D unresolved. Trimming took 11 bases from V and 0 from J, leaving 15 bases between them. The length of the CDR3 is 14 residues. Germline V gene lookup returns CDR1 SNHLY and CDR2 FYNNEI. DNA of the CDR3: TGTGCCGACACGAGAGGAGATAGCACAGATACGCAGTATTTT. It translates to CADTRGDSTDTQYF.

The chain couples TRBV10-1 to TRBJ2-1, with 8 bases that match TRBD1. V dropped 5 bases and J dropped 7; count of bases not matched to a gene: 4. The germline V gene has CDR1 WNHNN and CDR2 SYGVQD (reference sequence). The CDR3 covers 13 residues. The CDR3 DNA follows: TGCGCCAGCAGTTGGACAGGGAGGAATGAGCAGTTCTTC. It yields the protein CASSWTGRNEQFF.

V gene TRBV7-9 combines with J gene TRBJ2-7; perhaps TRBD2 as D (5 bases). The germline gives CDR1 SEHNR, CDR2 FQNEAQ (reference sequence). This CDR3 is 15 amino acids long. Trimming pared 5 bases from V and 5 bases from J, leaving 19 bases between. The CDR3, as DNA: TGTGCCAGCAGCCACCACTTAACCGGAGGCGACGAGCAGTACTTC. Translating gives CASSHHLTGGDEQYF.

This sequence joins TRBV7-9 and TRBJ2-5; TRBD1 might be the D (5 bases). The V gene's germline CDR1 is SEHNR and CDR2 FQNEAQ (reference sequence). CDR3 length equals 15 residues. V dropped 1 base and J dropped 1 base, with 10 bases sitting between them. The CDR3 here is CASSLGSTGQETQYF. The DNA for the CDR3 is TGTGCCAGCAGCTTAGGTAGCACAGGCCAAGAGACCCAGTACTTC. The full variable domain, with the rest looked up from reference TRBV7-9 and TRBJ2-5, is DTGVSQNPRHKITKRGQNVTFRCDPISEHNRLYWYRQTLGQGPEFLTYFQNEAQLEKSRLLSDRFSAERPKGSFSTLEIQRTEQGDSAMYLCASSLGSTGQETQYFGPGTRLLVL.

For this clonotype: This may stem from a read error, because a much larger clone lies one nucleotide away. The gene calls are TRBV14 and TRBJ2-1, with a weak D call TRBD2 (6 bases). The CDR3 is 16 residues long. The V gene's germline CDR1 is SGHDN and CDR2 FVKESK. CDR3 nucleotide sequence: TGTGCCAGCAGCCAAGTCGCCGGGAGCAAGAACAATGTGCAGTTCTTC. Its protein is CASSQVAGSKNNVQFF.

This rearrangement joins TRBV11-3 to TRBJ2-3; a weak D match, TRBD1 (6 bases). Germline CDR1 SGHNT, CDR2 YENEEA. The V gene lost 1 base and the J gene lost 8 bases, with 13 bases spanning the gap. This CDR3 comprises 14 residues. CDR3 residues: CASSLVGARGTQYF. The CDR3 bases are TGTGCCAGCAGCTTAGTAGGAGCCAGGGGTACGCAGTATTTT.

This clonotype has only a few counts. The chain employs TRBV10-3 and TRBJ2-7; perhaps TRBD2 as D (6 bases). The CDR3 length is 14 residues. Per germline, CDR1 ENHRY and CDR2 SYGVKD. V gave up 3 bases and J gave up 0 bases, with 9 bases separating them. This CDR3 reads CAISDSGSSYEQYF. CDR3 DNA sequence: TGTGCCATCAGTGATTCCGGGAGCTCCTACGAGCAGTACTTC.

In the case of this clonotype: Sequence at one end of the junction differs from germline and may be a read error. This sequence joins TRBV7-9 and TRBJ2-5, with D perhaps matching TRBD1 (6 bases). The CDR3 consists of 14 residues. CDR1 SEHNR and CDR2 FQNEAQ come from the germline V gene (reference sequence). CDR3 in DNA: TGTGCCAGCAGCGACTCGGACAGAGGAGAGTCCCAGTACTTC. Protein: CASSDSDRGESQYF.

The chain recombines TRBV5-1 with TRBJ2-7; 7 bases are shared with TRBD1. The CDR3 has 15 amino acids. The trim removed 4 bases at V and 0 bases at J, leaving 7 bases unmatched. The V gene's germline CDR1 is SGHRS and CDR2 YFSETQ. Here the CDR3 reads CASSPDRPLSYEQYF. CDR3 coding DNA: TGCGCCAGCAGCCCGGACAGGCCCCTCTCCTACGAGCAGTACTTC.

V is TRBV20-1 and J is TRBJ2-6; D remains unclear. CDR1 and CDR2 (germline): DFQATT, SNEGSKA (reference sequence). The CDR3 covers 18 residues. V lost 0 bases to trimming and J lost 3 bases, with 18 bases between them. This chain's CDR3 is CSARDRVPSHFGANVLTF. The CDR3 coding sequence is TGCAGTGCTAGAGATCGAGTCCCTTCCCACTTTGGGGCCAACGTCCTGACTTTC.

This clonotype has only one observation. The chain couples TRBV6-2 or TRBV6-3 to TRBJ2-2; D gene unclear. Deletions cut 7 bases from V and 0 bases from J, with 9 bases between. The germline CDR1 and CDR2 sequences are MNHEY and SVGEGT. The CDR3 has 14 amino acids. The CDR3 reads CASNGVTNTGELFF. The CDR3 bases are TGTGCCAGCAATGGGGTAACGAACACCGGGGAGCTGTTTTTT.

A remark on this clonotype: One end of the junction does not line up with germline, which may come from a read error. CDR3 nucleotide sequence: TGTGCCAGCAGCGCACATGGAACCTCCCACAATGAGCAGTTCTTC. This codes for CASSAHGTSHNEQFF. V and J are TRBV7-9 and TRBJ2-1; D unresolved. Germline CDR1 SEHNR, CDR2 FQNEAQ (reference sequence). The CDR3 totals 15 residues. Using reference TRBV7-9 and TRBJ2-1 for the parts outside the CDR3, the full variable domain is DTGVSQNPRHKITKRGQNVTFRCDPISEHNRLYWYRQTLGQGPEFLTYFQNEAQLEKSRLLSDRFSAERPKGSFSTLEIQRTEQGDSAMYLCASSAHGTSHNEQFFGPGTRLTVL.

J is TRBJ2-4 and V is TRBV11-2; D may match TRBD1 or TRBD2 (5 bases each). CDR3 length equals 13 residues. The germline gives CDR1 SGHAT, CDR2 FQNNGV. V shed 5 bases and J shed 12 bases, with 17 bases lying between them. The CDR3 nucleotides are TGTGCCAGCAGCCTCATCGATCGGGGCGATCAGTACTTC. As protein: CASSLIDRGDQYF.

This chain connects TRBV21-1 to TRBJ2-3; TRBD1 is the table's D call, not checked against the DNA. TRBV21-1 is a known pseudogene. The CDR3 is 16 amino acids. CDR3 DNA: TGTGCCAGCAGCAAAGCGCTGGGACAGGGCCCAGATACGCAGTATTTT. Amino acid sequence: CASSKALGQGPDTQYF.

V is TRBV28 and J is TRBJ2-3; 7 bases are shared with TRBD2. CDR1 is MDHEN and CDR2 is SYDVKM in the germline V gene. This CDR3 has 17 residues. Losses at the gene ends were 3 bases for V and 0 bases for J; bases not matched to a gene: 9. The CDR3 sequence: CASSFFVERGSTDTQYF. CDR3 DNA sequence: TGTGCCAGCAGTTTCTTCGTGGAGCGGGGAAGCACAGATACGCAGTATTTT. The complete variable domain, with remaining parts taken from reference TRBV28 and TRBJ2-3, reads DVKVTQSSRYLVKRTGEKVFLECVQDMDHENMFWYRQDPGLGLRLIYFSYDVKMKEKGDIPEGYSVSREKKERFSLILESASTNQTSMYLCASSFFVERGSTDTQYFGPGTRLTVL.